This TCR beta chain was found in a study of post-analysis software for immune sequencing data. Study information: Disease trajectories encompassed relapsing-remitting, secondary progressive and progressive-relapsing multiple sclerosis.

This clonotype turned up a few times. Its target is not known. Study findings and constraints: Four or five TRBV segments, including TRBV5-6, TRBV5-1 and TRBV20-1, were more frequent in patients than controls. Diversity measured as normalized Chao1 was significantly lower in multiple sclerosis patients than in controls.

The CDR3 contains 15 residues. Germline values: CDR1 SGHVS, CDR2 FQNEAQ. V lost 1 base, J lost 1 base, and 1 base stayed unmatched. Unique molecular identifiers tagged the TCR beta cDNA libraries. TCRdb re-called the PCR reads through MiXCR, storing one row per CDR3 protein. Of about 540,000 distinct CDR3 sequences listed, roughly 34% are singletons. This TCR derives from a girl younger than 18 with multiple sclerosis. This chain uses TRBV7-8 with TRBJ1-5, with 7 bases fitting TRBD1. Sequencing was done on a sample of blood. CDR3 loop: CASSLEQGSNQPQHF. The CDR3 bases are TGTGCCAGCAGCTTAGAACAGGGGAGCAATCAGCCCCAGCATTTT.